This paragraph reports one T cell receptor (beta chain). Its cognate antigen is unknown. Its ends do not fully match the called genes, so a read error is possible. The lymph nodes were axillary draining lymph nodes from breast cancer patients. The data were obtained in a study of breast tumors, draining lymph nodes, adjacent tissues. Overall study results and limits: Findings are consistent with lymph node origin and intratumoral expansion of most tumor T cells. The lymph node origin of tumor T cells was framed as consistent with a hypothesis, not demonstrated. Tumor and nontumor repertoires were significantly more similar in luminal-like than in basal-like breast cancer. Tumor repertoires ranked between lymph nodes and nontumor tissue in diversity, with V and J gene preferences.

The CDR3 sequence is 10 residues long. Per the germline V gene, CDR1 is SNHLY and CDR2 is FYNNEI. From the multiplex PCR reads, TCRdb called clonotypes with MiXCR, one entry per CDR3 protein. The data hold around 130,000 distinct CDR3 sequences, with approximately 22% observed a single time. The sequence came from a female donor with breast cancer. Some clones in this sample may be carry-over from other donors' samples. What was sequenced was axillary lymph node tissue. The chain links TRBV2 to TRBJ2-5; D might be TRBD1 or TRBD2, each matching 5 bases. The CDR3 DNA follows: TGTGCCAGCAGTGACGGGACCCGGTACTTC. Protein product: CASSDGTRYF. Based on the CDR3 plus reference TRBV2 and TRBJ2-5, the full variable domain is EPEVTQTPSHQVTQMGQEVILRCVPISNHLYFYWYRQILGQKVEFLVSFYNNEISEKSEIFDDQFSVERPDGSNFTLKIRSTKLEDSAMYFCASSDGTRYFGPGTRLLVL.